This TCR beta chain derives from a study of blood T cells in healthy people across ages. Germline CDR1 WNHNN, CDR2 SYGVQD (reference sequence). V lost 2 bases and J lost 0, with 9 bases in between. There are 15 residues in the CDR3. The use of a sample-barcoded 5' primer and a J-beta primer mix characterized a second PCR of about 6 to 11 cycles. One entry per CDR3 protein, called by TCRdb with MiXCR from the 5' RACE reads. The sample has about 400,000 distinct CDR3 sequences, 52% seen once. The specimen was blood. This receptor was identified in a man aged 60 to 75 in good health. J is TRBJ2-3 and V is TRBV10-1; D remains ambiguous. The CDR3 reads CASSEPDSSTDTQYF. CDR3 nucleotides: TGCGCCAGCAGTGAGCCCGACTCTAGCACAGATACGCAGTATTTT.